The clone carrying this T cell receptor beta chain was counted a few times. The CDR3 consists of 14 residues. The V segment lost 7 bases and the J segment 8 bases; nucleotides outside the gene matches: 7. From germline, CDR1 is MDHEN and CDR2 SYDVKM. This specimen belongs to a study of blood T cell repertoires in COVID-19. Study-level background: COVID-19 samples, acute and convalescent, were from the United States, Italy and Spain.

Only in-frame clones appear in the TCRdb table, and some are missing; sequencing was by immunoSEQ multiplex PCR. The sample lists about 110,000 clones, approximately 67% occurring once. The sequencing sample was made of peripheral blood. The genes are TRBV28 and TRBJ1-6; 8 bases are a match to TRBD1. The origin of this receptor is an older woman with acute or convalescent COVID-19. CDR3 nucleotide sequence: TGTGCCAGCACCGTGGGACAGGAATATTCACCCCTCCACTTT. It codes for CASTVGQEYSPLHF.